The clone carrying this TCR beta chain has only one observation. These data come from a study of blood T cell repertoires in COVID-19. For the study at large: Spain, Italy and the United States supplied samples that represented acute and convalescent COVID-19. PBMCs, B-cell-depleted T cells, or T cells provided the cDNA or gDNA that made up the material.

The CDR3 has 21 amino acids. Only in-frame clones appear in the TCRdb table, and some are missing; sequencing was by immunoSEQ multiplex PCR. Counted here are approximately 400,000 clones, 80% to 90% occurring once; the ten biggest clones make up 0.95% to 1.5%. The origin of this receptor is a man aged 35-49 years with acute or convalescent COVID-19. The sample was peripheral blood. The V call is TRBV12-2, the J call TRBJ2-7; the table names TRBD1, a call not compared with the DNA. TRBV12-2 is a pseudogene segment. The CDR3 DNA reads as TGTGCAAGTCAAATACGAGCCCGAGGGACAGGGGCCCTTGCCGTCGGCTACGAGCAGTACTTC. As protein: CASQIRARGTGALAVGYEQYF.